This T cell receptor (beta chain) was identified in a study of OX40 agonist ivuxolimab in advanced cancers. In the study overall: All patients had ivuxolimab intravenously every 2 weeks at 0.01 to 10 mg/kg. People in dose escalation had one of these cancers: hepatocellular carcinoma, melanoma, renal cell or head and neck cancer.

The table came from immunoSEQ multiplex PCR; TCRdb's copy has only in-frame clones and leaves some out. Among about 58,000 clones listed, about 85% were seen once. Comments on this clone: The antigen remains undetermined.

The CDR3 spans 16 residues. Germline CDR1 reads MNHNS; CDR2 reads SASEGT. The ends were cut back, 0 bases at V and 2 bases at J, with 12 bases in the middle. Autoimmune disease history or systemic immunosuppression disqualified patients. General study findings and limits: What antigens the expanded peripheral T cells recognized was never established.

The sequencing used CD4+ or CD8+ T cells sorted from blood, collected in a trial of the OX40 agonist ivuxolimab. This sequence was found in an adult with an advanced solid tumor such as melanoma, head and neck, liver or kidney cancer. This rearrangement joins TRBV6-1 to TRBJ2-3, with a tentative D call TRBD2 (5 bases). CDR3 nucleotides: TGTGCCAGCAGTGAAGCGAGGACTGACTACACAGATACGCAGTATTTT. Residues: CASSEARTDYTDTQYF.